These T cell receptor beta chains were read from a single sample in a study of OX40 agonist ivuxolimab in advanced cancers. Sequencing was performed with immunoSEQ multiplex PCR; in TCRdb, only in-frame clones are kept and a portion is missing. The sample lists about 70,000 clones, roughly nine tenths occurring once. The material was CD4+ or CD8+ T cells sorted from blood, obtained in a trial of the OX40 agonist ivuxolimab. These TCRs come from an adult with an advanced solid tumor such as melanoma, head and neck, liver or kidney cancer. Each CDR3 is given with its conserved first and last residue. Fields, in order: V gene, J gene, D gene, clone size, CDR3 DNA, CDR3 protein. D genes are given only for firm matches. Clone size is stated in some rows and not others, as once, few, many or a class when expanded.

V gene: TRBV5-1
J gene: TRBJ2-7
D gene: -
clone size: few
CDR3 DNA: TGCGCCAGCAGCTTTAACCAAAATGAGCAGTACTTC
CDR3 protein: CASSFNQNEQYF

V gene: TRBV6-1
J gene: TRBJ2-1
D gene: -
clone size: -
CDR3 DNA: TGTGCCAGCAGTGAAGCTTCTCCAAAACCATACAATGAGCAGTTCTTC
CDR3 protein: CASSEASPKPYNEQFF

V gene: TRBV5-1
J gene: TRBJ1-1
D gene: TRBD1
clone size: -
CDR3 DNA: TGCGCCAGCAGCGTAGGACAGGGTGAAGCTTTCTTT
CDR3 protein: CASSVGQGEAFF

V gene: TRBV25-1
J gene: TRBJ1-4
D gene: -
clone size: -
CDR3 DNA: TGTGCCAGCAGTGATCGAGCAGGTCTGCATGAAAAACTGTTTTTT
CDR3 protein: CASSDRAGLHEKLFF

V gene: TRBV5-1
J gene: TRBJ2-3
D gene: TRBD1
clone size: -
CDR3 DNA: TGCGCCAGCAGCCCAGGGACAGGGGAGACAGATACGCAGTATTTT
CDR3 protein: CASSPGTGETDTQYF

V gene: TRBV7-2
J gene: TRBJ1-5
D gene: TRBD1
clone size: -
CDR3 DNA: TGTGCCAGCAGCCGACAGGGAAATAGCAATCAGCCCCAGCATTTT
CDR3 protein: CASSRQGNSNQPQHF

V gene: TRBV7-2
J gene: TRBJ2-1
D gene: -
clone size: -
CDR3 DNA: TGTGCCAGCAGCTCCGGGACGGGGACCTACAATGAGCAGTTCTTC
CDR3 protein: CASSSGTGTYNEQFF

V gene: TRBV6-5
J gene: TRBJ2-5
D gene: -
clone size: -
CDR3 DNA: TGTGCCAGCAGTTACTCCGGGGGAGAGACCCAGTACTTC
CDR3 protein: CASSYSGGETQYF

V gene: TRBV6-5
J gene: TRBJ1-2
D gene: TRBD1
clone size: -
CDR3 DNA: TGTGCCAGCAGTACAGGGGCCTATGGCTACACCTTC
CDR3 protein: CASSTGAYGYTF

V gene: TRBV27
J gene: TRBJ2-7
D gene: TRBD1
clone size: -
CDR3 DNA: TGTGCCAGCAGTTTGAGACAGGGGGCCTACGAGCAGTACTTC
CDR3 protein: CASSLRQGAYEQYF

V gene: TRBV5-1
J gene: TRBJ2-5
D gene: -
clone size: -
CDR3 DNA: TGCGCCAGCAGCAAAGGGACGGACGAAGAGACCCAGTACTTC
CDR3 protein: CASSKGTDEETQYF

V gene: TRBV5-4
J gene: TRBJ1-1
D gene: TRBD1
clone size: -
CDR3 DNA: TGTGCCAGCAGCCTTGGAGGCAGGGACAGGGTAACTGAAGCTTTCTTT
CDR3 protein: CASSLGGRDRVTEAFF

V gene: TRBV4-1
J gene: TRBJ2-3
D gene: TRBD2
clone size: -
CDR3 DNA: TGCGCCAGCAGCCAAGATCCTAGCGGGGGTCTGTTCACTAGCACAGATACGCAGTATTTT
CDR3 protein: CASSQDPSGGLFTSTDTQYF